Following are 4 T cell receptor beta chains from one sample sequenced in a study of blood T cells in healthy people across ages. Primed by a sample-barcoded 5' primer and a J-beta primer mix, a second PCR proceeded for about 6 to 12 cycles. TCRdb reanalysed the 5' RACE reads using MiXCR and keeps one entry per CDR3 protein. Among hundreds of thousands of distinct CDR3 sequences listed, approximately 53% were seen once. The sample comprised blood. Every receptor here comes from a middle-aged man in good health.

This clonotype was counted between two and nine times. The J gene is TRBJ2-5, the V gene TRBV28; TRBD1 matches at 8 bases. CDR1 MDHEN and CDR2 SYDVKM come from the germline V gene. The CDR3 has 14 amino acids. Trimming took 3 bases from V and 1 from J; bases not matched to a gene: 1. The CDR3 DNA is TGTGCCAGCAGTTTGACAGGGGCCCAAGAGACCCAGTACTTC. Encoded protein: CASSLTGAQETQYF.

The V call is TRBV12-3 or TRBV12-4, the J call TRBJ1-2; D ambiguous. The germline V and J ends were trimmed by 3 bases and 4 bases, with 9 bases remaining between them. The CDR3 consists of 13 residues. Written as DNA, the CDR3 is TGTGCCAGCAGTTTGGTTGCAGCCTATGGCTACACCTTC. It encodes CASSLVAAYGYTF.

This clonotype was detected only a few times. The V call is TRBV21-1, the J call TRBJ2-7; TRBD2 is the table's D call, not checked against the DNA. TRBV21-1 is a documented pseudogene. The CDR3 spans 17 residues. CDR3 bases: TGTGCCAGCAGCAAGCAGACTAGCGGGAGGAGCTCCTACGAGCAGTACTTC. Protein sequence: CASSKQTSGRSSYEQYF.

This rearrangement joins TRBV20-1 to TRBJ2-7, with unresolved D. Germline CDR1 DFQATT, CDR2 SNEGSKA (reference sequence). V gave up 1 base and J gave up 0 bases, with 10 bases separating them. The CDR3 loop spans 14 amino acids. CDR3 sequence (DNA): TGCAGTGCTAGAGTCACGGTTAGCTCCTACGAGCAGTACTTC. Its protein product is CSARVTVSSYEQYF.